A selection of T cell receptor beta chains follows, all from one sample in a study of circulating CD8 cells and anti-PD-1 response in melanoma. TCRdb analysed the reads with MiXCR anew, one entry per CDR3 protein. Altogether about 600 distinct CDR3 sequences are present, under 9.5% being singletons, with the ten largest covering around 25%. The material sequenced was CD8+ T cells from PBMCs, taken at baseline or after one month of anti-PD-1 therapy (not recorded which). These receptor sequences come from a human donor with melanoma. Both conserved end residues are part of each CDR3. Rows may omit the clone size; those that give it use once, few, many or a size class.

CDR3 protein,J gene,V gene,clone size
CASSIGVSTNQPQHF,TRBJ1-5,TRBV19,large
CSTSGVQGHPYEQFF,TRBJ2-1,TRBV29-1,large
CASSIGWTEQFF,TRBJ2-1,TRBV19,hyperexpanded
CASSPGANVLTF,TRBJ2-6,TRBV25-1,large
CASQPTGGIYEQYF,TRBJ2-7,TRBV19,large
CASRDSLGNIQYF,TRBJ2-4,TRBV19,medium-sized
CASSGTVKDYEQYF,TRBJ2-7,TRBV25-1,large
CASVRARTSGNTIYF,TRBJ1-3,TRBV28,medium-sized
CSVLAGGHSYEQYF,TRBJ2-7,TRBV20-1,medium-sized
CATSIAGTVEQFF,TRBJ2-1,TRBV15,medium-sized
CASSEMTGRYEQYF,TRBJ2-7,TRBV2,large
CASSILPGADPGGYTF,TRBJ1-2,TRBV7-2,few
CASSPKTRNTEAFF,TRBJ1-1,TRBV11-2,medium-sized
CASSEERAEAFF,TRBJ1-1,TRBV2,hyperexpanded
CASSWGDTQYF,TRBJ2-3,TRBV6-6,medium-sized
CASREERDYNEQFF,TRBJ2-1,TRBV2,medium-sized
CASSLDGYTGELFF,TRBJ2-2,TRBV5-5,large
CASSSNWDNSYEQYF,TRBJ2-7,TRBV10-2,large
CASSLGQGAFMNTEAFF,TRBJ1-1,TRBV5-1,medium-sized
CASSGDSPNSPLHF,TRBJ1-6,TRBV9,large
CASSRESRTYYEQYF,TRBJ2-7,TRBV21-1,large
CASSLSRTAEAFF,TRBJ1-1,TRBV27,large
CASSLSGLSQPQHF,TRBJ1-5,TRBV27,medium-sized
CASSRAGALNTEAFF,TRBJ1-1,TRBV14,medium-sized
CASNLGLAGPTDTQYF,TRBJ2-3,TRBV2,large
CASSYTLQGITEAFF,TRBJ1-1,TRBV6-6,large
CASSPGSWAGLFF,TRBJ2-2,TRBV19,large
CASSKPTGTITDTQYF,TRBJ2-3,TRBV7-6,large
CASSDDRGPSGYTF,TRBJ1-2,TRBV2,large
CASSWDRDKDIQYF,TRBJ2-4,TRBV7-9,medium-sized
CSVVASRGAHRNIQYF,TRBJ2-4,TRBV29-1,large
CASRADLLEAFF,TRBJ1-1,TRBV28,large
CASSLSGGYEQYF,TRBJ2-7,TRBV5-4,few
CASSEGITYEQYF,TRBJ2-7,TRBV10-2,.
CASSDQGAVRNEQFF,TRBJ2-1,TRBV2,large
CASSLGTVYGYTF,TRBJ1-2,TRBV5-5,large
CASGLGTVANYGYTF,TRBJ1-2,TRBV7-2,medium-sized
CASSRTRGDSSTDTQYF,TRBJ2-3,TRBV3-1,large
CASSPLSSYEQYF,TRBJ2-7,TRBV27,large
CSARDTGELSYEQYF,TRBJ2-7,TRBV20-1,hyperexpanded
CASSWSGGSSPYEQYF,TRBJ2-7,TRBV18,large
CASSPQGGGPGYTF,TRBJ1-2,TRBV6-5,medium-sized
CASSFLRQGSMNTEAFF,TRBJ1-1,TRBV11-1,hyperexpanded
CASSRTSGESKLSYEQYF,TRBJ2-7,TRBV7-9,.
CASAVKDRTDEQFF,TRBJ2-1,TRBV2,large
CSVEDLPLVRASNEQFF,TRBJ2-1,TRBV29-1,medium-sized
CASSASGLGTVANYGYTF,TRBJ1-2,TRBV27,.
CASSNSGANVLTF,TRBJ2-6,TRBV28,large
CSASQDPGGGLSTDTQYF,TRBJ2-3,TRBV20-1,medium-sized
CASSSLNQPQHF,TRBJ1-5,TRBV5-6,large